The present entry profiles one TCR beta chain with its context. The target antigen is unknown. This specimen belongs to a study of regulatory and conventional T cells in RAG deficiency. The protocol was immunoSEQ multiplex PCR, while the TCRdb copy is restricted to in-frame clones and leaves out a portion. The repertoire holds approximately 30,000 clones, with around 96% as singletons. Study-level points and caveats: Omenn patients showed >80% Treg-Tconv overlap and shorter CDR3 lengths. Control T-cell subsets had markedly higher Shannon entropy and lower Simpson indices than RAG-deficient patients. In Omenn syndrome, sorted "Tregs" may be peripherally activated cells.

The V and J ends lost 0 bases and 7 bases, in that order; junction bases with no gene match: 17. Germline assignment: CDR1 MGHRA and CDR2 YSYEKL. This CDR3 has 19 residues. Blood CD4+ CD25-low CD127-high conventional T cells supplied the genomic DNA template. This sample was also put to use in a study of regulatory T cells. That report adds: The primer mix had 52 TRBV and 13 TRBJ primers.

The rearrangement links TRBV4-1 to TRBJ2-5; 10 bases align to TRBD2. Sequencing used CD25- CD4+ T cells sorted from blood. The receptor was derived from a human donor in good health. The CDR3, as DNA: TGCGCCAGCAGCCAAGAAGTAGCGGGGGGATCCCTACCCGGGGGGACCCAGTACTTC. This encodes CASSQEVAGGSLPGGTQYF.